Presented here are 20 T cell receptor beta chains from one specimen sequenced in a study of blood T cell repertoires in COVID-19. TCRdb's table, derived via immunoSEQ multiplex PCR, lists solely in-frame clones and lacks some. The table shows about 220,000 clones, with around 75% occurring only once. The sample taken for sequencing was peripheral blood. These receptors were collected from a human donor in a cohort sampled during active COVID-19.

The rearrangement uses TRBV28 and TRBJ2-2; 9 positions agree with TRBD2. The germline V gene has CDR1 MDHEN and CDR2 SYDVKM. The CDR3 is 15 amino acids. With 3 bases clipped from V and 5 bases from J, the junction kept 4 bases outside the gene matches. CDR3 loop: CASSFLAGRTGELFF. DNA of the CDR3: TGTGCCAGCAGTTTTCTAGCGGGGCGAACCGGGGAGCTGTTTTTT.

This clone was seen only once. In DNA form, the CDR3 reads TGTGCCAGCAAGGGACTCACTGGGGCCAACGTCCTGACTTTC. Translating it yields CASKGLTGANVLTF. V and J are TRBV6-5 and TRBJ2-6; possible D gene TRBD2, 6 bases. Germline CDR1 is MNHEY and CDR2 is SVGAGI. The CDR3 has 14 residues. Trimming left V 7 bases short and J 2 bases short, with 9 bases between.

The J gene is TRBJ1-4, the V gene TRBV18; 7 bases match TRBD1. This CDR3 has 15 residues. The germline gives CDR1 KGHSH, CDR2 LQKENI. Trimming removed 4 bases from V and 3 bases from J; junction bases left unmatched: 5. CDR3 loop: CASSRQRGPNEKLFF. The CDR3 bases are TGTGCCAGCTCACGTCAAAGGGGGCCTAATGAAAAACTGTTTTTT.

V is TRBV15 and J is TRBJ2-3; the match to TRBD1 covers 7 bases. The ends lost 3 bases at V and 2 bases at J; junction bases unmatched: 5. This CDR3 is built from 15 residues. Germline V lookup: CDR1 LNHNV, CDR2 YYDKDF (reference sequence). The CDR3 region is CATSRGQGVTDTQYF. The CDR3 DNA is TGTGCCACCAGCAGGGGGCAGGGGGTCACAGATACGCAGTATTTT.

On this clone itself: The same CDR3 also results from other DNA sequences found in this sample. The V gene is TRBV19, the J gene TRBJ2-7; 9 nucleotides match TRBD1. Trimming removed 3 bases from V and 2 bases from J; junction bases left unmatched: 2. CDR3 size: 14 residues. Germline V gene sequence: CDR1 LNHDA, CDR2 SQIVND (reference sequence). The CDR3 DNA reads TGTGCCAGTAGTATGGGGACAGGGACCTACGAGCAGTACTTC. This translates into CASSMGTGTYEQYF.

In this sample, this clone turned up a few times. The V call is TRBV4-2, the J call TRBJ1-5, with TRBD1 as a possible D gene (6 bases). Germline V gene sequence: CDR1 LGHNA, CDR2 YNFKEQ. The CDR3 extends over 15 amino acids. Trimming removed 0 bases at V and 2 bases at J, with 8 bases between. CDR3 sequence reads: CASSQERQGNQPQHF. The CDR3 nucleotides read TGTGCCAGCAGCCAAGAGAGACAGGGCAATCAGCCCCAGCATTTT.

This CDR3 reads CASTSGTPNTEAFF. The CDR3, as DNA: TGTGCCAGCACTTCCGGGACACCGAACACTGAAGCTTTCTTT. The chain joins TRBV9 to TRBJ1-1, with a possible D match to TRBD1 (6 bases). The ends were cut back, 6 bases at V and 1 base at J, with 13 bases in the middle. The CDR3 sequence is 14 residues long. Germline assignment: CDR1 SGDLS and CDR2 YYNGEE.

J is TRBJ1-4 and V is TRBV28, with 7 bases aligning to TRBD1. The V and J ends lost 6 bases and 5 bases, in that order; junction bases with no gene match: 12. Looked up from germline, CDR1 is MDHEN and CDR2 is SYDVKM. The CDR3 has 16 residues. In DNA, the CDR3 is TGTGCCAGCAGATCCCCCCAGGGACAGTTAAATGAAAAACTGTTTTTT. It encodes CASRSPQGQLNEKLFF.

The chain couples TRBV27 to TRBJ2-7; 8 bases are a match to TRBD2. Looked up from germline, CDR1 is MNHEY and CDR2 is SMNVEV (reference sequence). The CDR3 has 19 residues. After removal of 5 bases from V and 3 bases from J, the junction contained 21 bases not matched to a gene. This CDR3 reads CASSQPRGSGIDILYEQYF. The CDR3 DNA reads TGTGCCAGCAGTCAACCCCGAGGTAGCGGGATAGACATCCTCTACGAGCAGTACTTC.

The V call is TRBV6-5, the J call TRBJ1-4; TRBD1 might be the D (5 bases). Trimming stripped 5 bases from V and 8 bases from J, with 18 bases between. This CDR3 has 15 residues. CDR1 is MNHEY, CDR2 SVGAGI, per germline. CDR3 residues: CASSQGQGFREKLFF. The CDR3 nucleotides are TGTGCCAGCAGTCAGGGTCAGGGCTTCCGAGAAAAACTGTTTTTT.

This clone appeared many times. The V call is TRBV28, the J call TRBJ1-2; possible D gene TRBD1, 6 bases. The V gene lost 1 base and the J gene lost 4 bases, with 16 bases spanning the gap. The CDR3 spans 16 residues. Germline loops: CDR1 MDHEN, CDR2 SYDVKM. The CDR3 is CASSLSAPDRTYGYTF. The CDR3 DNA follows: TGTGCCAGCAGTTTATCCGCCCCGGACAGAACCTATGGCTACACCTTC.

The chain joins TRBV28 to TRBJ2-7; 10 positions agree with TRBD2. The CDR3 length is 17 residues. Germline trimming cut 4 bases from V and 5 bases from J; bases unmatched to any gene: 14. Germline V gene sequence: CDR1 MDHEN, CDR2 SYDVKM. This CDR3 reads CASSSIWEREGRHEQYF. CDR3 nucleotides: TGTGCCAGCAGTTCAATATGGGAGCGGGAGGGCCGTCACGAGCAGTACTTC.

The chain combines TRBV18 with TRBJ2-5, with TRBD1 matching 8 bases. CDR1 KGHSH and CDR2 LQKENI come from the germline V gene. Trimming took 4 bases from V and 4 from J; bases not matched to a gene: 5. This CDR3 spans 14 amino acids. CDR3 loop: CASSLGTGRETQYF. In DNA, the CDR3 is TGTGCCAGCTCACTGGGGACAGGTCGAGAGACCCAGTACTTC.

V gene TRBV18 combines with J gene TRBJ2-7; D perhaps matches TRBD2 (5 bases). Germline lookup yields CDR1 KGHSH and CDR2 LQKENI. V lost 5 bases, J lost 0 bases, and 8 bases lay in between. CDR3 length: 13 amino acids. CDR3 protein: CASSSSVSYEQYF. DNA for the CDR3: TGTGCCAGCTCAAGTAGCGTCTCCTACGAGCAGTACTTC.

The chain recombines TRBV5-1 with TRBJ1-3; TRBD1 agrees at 7 bases. Trimming removed 4 bases from V and 1 base from J; junction bases left unmatched: 5. Germline CDR1 and CDR2: SGHRS and YFSETQ. The CDR3 consists of 15 residues. The CDR3 spells CASSELTGSGNTIYF. The CDR3 DNA is TGCGCCAGCAGCGAGCTGACAGGGTCTGGAAACACCATATATTTT.

The chain has TRBV7-2 and TRBJ2-7; 12 positions agree with TRBD2. This CDR3 has 14 residues. The V gene's germline CDR1 is SGHTA and CDR2 FQGNSA. V trimming: 7 bases; J trimming: 2 bases; junction bases outside the gene matches: 3. CDR3 DNA: TGTGCCAGCAAGACTAGCGGGGGACCCTACGAGCAGTACTTC. Encoded protein: CASKTSGGPYEQYF.

This chain uses TRBV5-4 with TRBJ2-1; maybe TRBD2 (6 bases). Trimming shortened V by 4 bases and J by 3 bases, and 17 bases separated the two germline ends. Germline CDR1 and CDR2: SGHNT and YYREEE (reference sequence). The length of the CDR3 is 16 residues. The CDR3 DNA sequence: TGTGCCAGCAGCCCCCTCGGTATAGCGGTCTACAATGAGCAGTTCTTC. Protein product: CASSPLGIAVYNEQFF.

This chain uses TRBV10-3 with TRBJ2-1, with D maybe TRBD1 (6 bases). This CDR3 has 12 amino acids. Deletions cut 8 bases from V and 8 bases from J, with 13 bases between. Germline CDR1 reads ENHRY; CDR2 reads SYGVKD. The CDR3: CAIGSKGDEQFF. The CDR3 bases are TGTGCCATCGGATCCAAGGGGGATGAGCAGTTCTTC.

This chain uses TRBV11-3 with TRBJ2-2; 8 bases match TRBD2. The length of the CDR3 is 17 residues. CDR1 and CDR2 from the germline V gene are SGHNT and YENEEA. V trimming: 4 bases; J trimming: 4 bases; junction bases outside the gene matches: 11. The CDR3 coding sequence is TGTGCCAGCAGCTCCCCCAAGGCGGGAGGAATCACCGGGGAGCTGTTTTTT. Translating gives CASSSPKAGGITGELFF.

This clone was recorded a few times. The chain is built from TRBV10-3 and TRBJ2-7, with D perhaps TRBD1 (6 bases). The CDR3 has 12 amino acids. Germline CDR1 and CDR2: ENHRY and SYGVKD. With 4 bases removed from V and 7 bases from J, the gap between germline ends came to 11 bases. The CDR3 loop is CAISVSGVEQYF. Written as DNA, the CDR3 is TGTGCCATCAGTGTTTCAGGGGTTGAGCAGTACTTC.